This T cell receptor (beta chain) was sequenced for a study of blood T cell repertoires in COVID-19. Study-level information: Whether acute or convalescent, the COVID-19 samples came from the United States, Italy and Spain. T cells, B-cell-depleted T cells, or PBMCs provided the cDNA or gDNA that served as material.

Per the study methods: Nucleated cell counts were estimated from reference gene primer amplification. Here immunoSEQ multiplex PCR was the method, and the copy in TCRdb shows in-frame clones only, minus some. V, J and clone size are taken as reported in that table, and D and trimming were inferred from the DNA itself. Of some 100,000 clones in the sample, about 89% are singletons; the top ten hold 0.97%. The CDR3 is 13 residues long. Per germline, CDR1 SGHAT and CDR2 FQNNGV. The ends were cut back, 4 bases at V and 11 bases at J, with 17 bases in the middle. The genes are TRBV11-2 and TRBJ1-1, with unresolved D. This sequence was found in a man aged 60 to 75 with acute or convalescent COVID-19. Sequencing was carried out using peripheral blood. CDR3 nucleotide sequence: TGTGCCAGCAGCTCTCGGACCGCTAGCTTCGCTTTCTTT. Translation: CASSSRTASFAFF.